Listed here are 22 T cell receptor beta chains from one sample, sequenced in a study of CXCR3-negative and CXCR3-positive naive CD8 T cells. General study points: Compared with CXCR3-negative naive cells, CXCR3-positive naive cells showed more hydrophobic TRB CDR3s.

Antigen specificity for these receptors is unknown. The study made its TRB cDNA libraries by 5' RACE, adding UMI labels. Each CDR3 protein gets one entry in TCRdb, which reprocessed the 5' RACE reads and gives no DNA. The sample holds 150,000 to 170,000 distinct CDR3 sequences. The sequenced sample consisted of naive CXCR3+ CD8+ T cells from blood. Subset described: CD45RO-CCR7+CD27+CD95- naive CD8+ T cells expressing CXCR3 (TNR3+). Receptors were obtained from a human donor in good health. Some clones in this sample may be carry-over from other donors' samples.

This chain links TRBV6-6 with TRBJ1-3. Germline V gene sequence: CDR1 MNHNY, CDR2 SVGAGI (reference sequence). The CDR3 contains 11 residues. CDR3 region: CASSYGKDMYF.

The chain links TRBV28 to TRBJ2-3; TCRdb's D call of TRBD2 is untestable without DNA. This CDR3 is 16 amino acids long. Looked up from germline, CDR1 is MDHEN and CDR2 is SYDVKM. CDR3 loop: CASSRFGGGILDTQYF.

J is TRBJ2-7 and V is TRBV18. Germline values: CDR1 KGHSH, CDR2 LQKENI. The CDR3 length is 13 residues. CDR3 sequence reads: CASSPGRAYEQYF.

The chain employs TRBV7-9 and TRBJ2-1; TCRdb indicates TRBD2, and absent DNA this call remains unverified. This CDR3 region has 15 residues. Germline CDR1 and CDR2: SEHNR and FQNEAQ (reference sequence). CDR3: CASRRLAESYNEQFF. The entire variable domain, with the rest obtained from reference TRBV7-9 and TRBJ2-1, is as follows: DTGVSQNPRHKITKRGQNVTFRCDPISEHNRLYWYRQTLGQGPEFLTYFQNEAQLEKSRLLSDRFSAERPKGSFSTLEIQRTEQGDSAMYLCASRRLAESYNEQFFGPGTRLTVL.

This chain links TRBV28 with TRBJ2-3; as DNA is missing, the TRBD1 call by TCRdb cannot be tested. Germline V gene lookup returns CDR1 MDHEN and CDR2 SYDVKM. The length of the CDR3 is 15 residues. CDR3 region: CASKRRQGVSDTQYF.

J is TRBJ2-7 and V is TRBV2; TCRdb proposes TRBD1, but this gene call is untestable without DNA. CDR3 length equals 14 residues. The V gene's germline CDR1 is SNHLY and CDR2 FYNNEI. The CDR3 spells CASSERGASYEQYF.

The chain links TRBV28 to TRBJ2-3; the TCRdb D gene call, TRBD2, has no DNA to confirm it. CDR1 MDHEN and CDR2 SYDVKM come from the germline V gene. This CDR3 spans 16 amino acids. The CDR3 sequence is CASSGRLAGSTDTQYF.

The chain combines TRBV28 with TRBJ1-5. Per the germline V gene, CDR1 is MDHEN and CDR2 is SYDVKM. The CDR3 loop spans 15 amino acids. This chain's CDR3 is CASRYKGYSNQPQHF. The variable domain in full, completed from reference TRBV28 and TRBJ1-5, reads DVKVTQSSRYLVKRTGEKVFLECVQDMDHENMFWYRQDPGLGLRLIYFSYDVKMKEKGDIPEGYSVSREKKERFSLILESASTNQTSMYLCASRYKGYSNQPQHFGDGTRLSIL.

The rearrangement uses TRBV4-3 and TRBJ2-1; TCRdb designates TRBD1, a call that cannot be tested without DNA. Germline V gene data show CDR1 as LGHNA and CDR2 as YSLEER. This CDR3 contains 13 residues. The CDR3 sequence is CASSPGTGNEQFF.

The chain employs TRBV7-9 and TRBJ1-1; with no DNA, the TCRdb D assignment of TRBD1 cannot be verified. Germline V lookup: CDR1 SEHNR, CDR2 FQNEAQ (reference sequence). The CDR3 extends over 14 amino acids. The CDR3 reads CANSQLGGQTEAFF.

This rearrangement joins TRBV7-3 to TRBJ2-3; the D call from TCRdb, TRBD1, cannot be confirmed without DNA. This CDR3 is built from 15 residues. Germline V lookup: CDR1 SGHTA, CDR2 FQGTGA. The CDR3 loop is CASSLGGGRLDTQYF.

CDR3 region: CSARDKVTEAFF. The chain has TRBV20-1 and TRBJ1-1. Germline CDR1 DFQATT, CDR2 SNEGSKA (reference sequence). The CDR3 spans 12 residues.

V gene TRBV6-6 combines with J gene TRBJ2-7. The CDR3 contains 12 residues. Germline CDR1 MNHNY, CDR2 SVGAGI (reference sequence). CDR3 protein: CASVGPTYEQYF.

The chain couples TRBV7-9 to TRBJ2-7; the D call of TRBD1 rests on TCRdb alone, since no DNA is present to check it. In germline, CDR1 is SEHNR, CDR2 FQNEAQ (reference sequence). The CDR3 runs to 15 residues. The CDR3 here is CASSLAQGALNEQYF. Full variable domain (remainder filled in from reference TRBV7-9 and TRBJ2-7): DTGVSQNPRHKITKRGQNVTFRCDPISEHNRLYWYRQTLGQGPEFLTYFQNEAQLEKSRLLSDRFSAERPKGSFSTLEIQRTEQGDSAMYLCASSLAQGALNEQYFGPGTRLTVT.

The rearrangement uses TRBV4-1 and TRBJ2-7; the TCRdb call, TRBD1, lacks DNA for checking. Germline CDR1 and CDR2: MGHRA and YSYEKL. This CDR3 is 15 amino acids long. CDR3 loop: CASSQGTGHSYEQYF.

The CDR3 sequence: CASTSSGSPYYEQYF. The chain joins TRBV2 to TRBJ2-7; absent DNA, TCRdb's TRBD2 call cannot be checked. This CDR3 has 15 residues. Germline assignment: CDR1 SNHLY and CDR2 FYNNEI. The full variable domain, rest sourced from reference TRBV2 and TRBJ2-7, is EPEVTQTPSHQVTQMGQEVILRCVPISNHLYFYWYRQILGQKVEFLVSFYNNEISEKSEIFDDQFSVERPDGSNFTLKIRSTKLEDSAMYFCASTSSGSPYYEQYFGPGTRLTVT.

This chain uses TRBV27 with TRBJ2-7. The germline CDR1 and CDR2 sequences are MNHEY and SMNVEV (reference sequence). The length of the CDR3 is 12 residues. This chain's CDR3 is CASSPNHYEQYF.

V gene TRBV20-1 combines with J gene TRBJ2-7; TCRdb's assignment of TRBD1 cannot be checked, as there is no DNA. The CDR3 extends over 12 amino acids. Germline V CDR1 and CDR2: DFQATT, SNEGSKA (reference sequence). The CDR3 here is CSATDRFYEQYF.

V is TRBV29-1 and J is TRBJ1-2. This CDR3 contains 12 residues. Germline V CDR1 and CDR2: SQVTM, ANQGSEA. The CDR3 loop is CSVEKRVYGYTF.

The chain uses TRBV7-2 and TRBJ2-1; TCRdb reports TRBD1, a call that lacks DNA to check it against. The V gene's germline CDR1 is SGHTA and CDR2 FQGNSA. CDR3 length equals 12 residues. The CDR3 is CASQDRNNEQFF.

V and J are TRBV5-1 and TRBJ2-7; the TCRdb D gene call, TRBD1, has no DNA to confirm it. In germline, CDR1 is SGHRS, CDR2 YFSETQ. The CDR3 is 15 residues long. CDR3 protein: CASSLSGGVVVEQYF.

The chain has TRBV18 and TRBJ2-7; TCRdb's D call, TRBD1, is unchecked because there is no DNA. Germline lookup yields CDR1 KGHSH and CDR2 LQKENI. The length of the CDR3 is 13 residues. The CDR3 region is CASSQGHNYEQYF. Variable domain in full (rest from reference TRBV18 and TRBJ2-7): NAGVMQNPRHLVRRRGQEARLRCSPMKGHSHVYWYRQLPEEGLKFMVYLQKENIIDESGMPKERFSAEFPKEGPSILRIQQVVRGDSAAYFCASSQGHNYEQYFGPGTRLTVT.